These 28 T cell receptor beta chains came from one sample sequenced in a study of blood T cell repertoires in COVID-19. Here immunoSEQ multiplex PCR was the method, and the copy in TCRdb shows in-frame clones only, minus some. The sample includes 150,000 to 200,000 clones, roughly 87% of them seen just once. Sequencing input: PBMCs or T cells enriched from blood (not recorded which). The receptors shown here come from a woman in her 50s who had recovered from COVID-19.

The rearrangement links TRBV11-3 to TRBJ1-6; 10 bases line up with TRBD1. This CDR3 contains 19 residues. J lost 5 bases, V lost 5 bases, and 15 bases had no gene match. Germline V gives CDR1 SGHNT, CDR2 YENEEA. CDR3 residues: CASSPGTGDLWDDNSPLHF. The CDR3, as DNA: TGTGCCAGCAGCCCGGGGACAGGGGATCTCTGGGATGATAATTCACCCCTCCACTTT. The full variable domain, completed using reference TRBV11-3 and TRBJ1-6, is EAGVVQSPRYKIIEKKQPVAFWCNPISGHNTLYWYLQNLGQGPELLIRYENEEAVDDSQLPKDRFSAERLKGVDSTLKIQPAELGDSAVYLCASSPGTGDLWDDNSPLHFGNGTRLTVT.

There are a few counts of this clone. The chain combines TRBV30 with TRBJ1-1; the match to TRBD1 covers 7 bases. The junction had 4 bases not matched to a gene; V was cut back by 2 bases and J by 1 base. The CDR3 extends over 14 amino acids. Germline-derived CDR1 and CDR2 are GTSNPN and SVGIG (reference sequence). The CDR3 DNA reads TGTGCCTGGAGTACAGGGGCATCGAACACTGAAGCTTTCTTT. This codes for CAWSTGASNTEAFF.

The chain has TRBV19 and TRBJ1-1; the D is unclear. V was clipped by 6 bases and J by 3 bases, with 14 bases between them. Germline-derived CDR1 and CDR2 are LNHDA and SQIVND (reference sequence). The CDR3 loop spans 14 amino acids. The DNA of the CDR3 is TGTGCCAGTAGGGTTCGGGGAACGGACACTGAAGCTTTCTTT. Its translation: CASRVRGTDTEAFF.

The chain recombines TRBV12-3 or TRBV12-4 with TRBJ2-1; D remains ambiguous. Trimming pared 7 bases from V and 2 bases from J, leaving 9 bases between. This CDR3 has 13 amino acids. The CDR3 sequence is CASTAETYNEQFF. Written as DNA, the CDR3 is TGTGCCAGCACCGCGGAAACCTACAATGAGCAGTTCTTC.

The chain recombines TRBV5-1 with TRBJ2-1; 7 bases fit TRBD2. Germline V CDR1 and CDR2: SGHRS, YFSETQ. V shed 0 bases, J shed 8 bases, and the junction held 8 bases outside the gene matches. The CDR3 is 15 amino acids. DNA of the CDR3: TGCGCCAGCAGCTTGGAGGGAGCGGGACGGGATGAGCAGTTCTTC. Its translation: CASSLEGAGRDEQFF.

This chain links TRBV3-1 (or the pseudogene TRBV3-2) with TRBJ2-7; possibly TRBD1 for D (6 bases). The length of the CDR3 is 14 residues. CDR1 and CDR2 from the germline V gene are LGHDT and YNNKEL (reference sequence). V lost 8 bases and J lost 0, with 14 bases in between. This chain's CDR3 is CASARGTSSYEQYF. CDR3 nucleotides: TGTGCCAGCGCCCGTGGGACAAGCTCCTACGAGCAGTACTTC.

The sample holds one count of this clone. The chain links TRBV11-2 to TRBJ1-1; the D gene is possibly TRBD1 (6 bases). CDR1 is SGHAT and CDR2 is FQNNGV in the germline V gene. This CDR3 has 14 amino acids. The V end was cut by 0 bases, the J end by 6 bases, with 11 bases between. CDR3 amino acids: CASSLEGGVAEAFF. CDR3 bases: TGTGCCAGCAGCTTAGAAGGGGGGGTTGCTGAAGCTTTCTTT.

This clone was recorded once. The chain combines TRBV7-9 with TRBJ2-5, with TRBD2 as a possible D gene (6 bases). V was shortened by 5 bases and J by 5 bases, with 18 bases between the two germline ends. This CDR3 comprises 15 residues. Germline assignment: CDR1 SEHNR and CDR2 FQNEAQ (reference sequence). In nucleotides, the CDR3 is TGTGCCAGCAGCGCTAGCGTTCTAGCGAGGGAGACCCAGTACTTC. This gives the protein CASSASVLARETQYF.

The chain couples TRBV10-1 to TRBJ2-5; weak D call: TRBD2 (7 bases). The CDR3 is made up of 19 amino acids. Germline V lookup: CDR1 WNHNN, CDR2 SYGVQD (reference sequence). V lost 0 bases to trimming and J lost 5 bases, with 25 bases between them. CDR3 region: CASSESIFSLRGRGETQYF. In DNA, the CDR3 is TGCGCCAGCAGTGAGTCGATATTCTCTCTGCGGGGGCGGGGGGAGACCCAGTACTTC.

The rearrangement links TRBV28 to TRBJ1-6; D call uncertain. The germline CDR1 and CDR2 sequences are MDHEN and SYDVKM. V lost 6 bases, J lost 11 bases, and 8 bases lay in between. The CDR3 has 11 residues. CDR3 region: CASSRQAPLHF. CDR3 nucleotides: TGTGCCAGCAGCCGCCAGGCACCCCTCCACTTT.

This clone was counted once. V gene TRBV21-1 combines with J gene TRBJ2-7; TRBD1 was called by the table and not checked on the DNA. TRBV21-1 has pseudogene status. The CDR3 spans 15 residues. CDR3: CASSYSGQGMGEQYF. DNA for the CDR3: TGTGCCAGCAGTTACTCGGGACAGGGGATGGGGGAGCAGTACTTC.

V is TRBV18 and J is TRBJ1-4; D uncertain. Germline V gene lookup returns CDR1 KGHSH and CDR2 LQKENI. V was clipped by 6 bases and J by 4 bases, with 12 bases between them. The CDR3 runs to 14 residues. The CDR3, as DNA: TGTGCCAGCTCTCTCCGGGGAGATAATGAAAAACTGTTTTTT. Its protein is CASSLRGDNEKLFF.

The genes are TRBV5-1 and TRBJ2-3, with 7 positions matching TRBD2. This CDR3 comprises 16 residues. Looked up from germline, CDR1 is SGHRS and CDR2 is YFSETQ. V trimming: 3 bases; J trimming: 2 bases; junction bases outside the gene matches: 9. DNA of the CDR3: TGCGCCAGCAGCTCCGAACTAGCGAAAAACACAGATACGCAGTATTTT. Translating it yields CASSSELAKNTDTQYF. Together with reference TRBV5-1 and TRBJ2-3, the CDR3 gives the full variable domain: KAGVTQTPRYLIKTRGQQVTLSCSPISGHRSVSWYQQTPGQGLQFLFEYFSETQRNKGNFPGRFSGRQFSNSRSEMNVSTLELGDSALYLCASSSELAKNTDTQYFGPGTRLTVL.

This clone was seen just once. J is TRBJ2-7 and V is TRBV27; TRBD1 matches at 7 bases. V lost 8 bases and J lost 4; bases outside the gene matches: 11. The germline V gene encodes CDR1 MNHEY and CDR2 SMNVEV (reference sequence). The CDR3 covers 14 residues. CDR3: CASRRLGQTYEQYF. Written as DNA, the CDR3 is TGTGCCAGCCGGCGACTGGGACAGACTTACGAGCAGTACTTC.

The gene calls are TRBV27 and TRBJ1-5; D possibly corresponds to TRBD1 (5 bases). The CDR3 consists of 13 residues. Germline values: CDR1 MNHEY, CDR2 SMNVEV (reference sequence). V shed 6 bases and J shed 5 bases, with 11 bases lying between them. This CDR3 reads CASSPQGHQPQHF. The DNA for the CDR3 is TGTGCCAGCAGCCCCCAGGGTCATCAGCCCCAGCATTTT.

The chain uses TRBV28 and TRBJ1-5; D remains unclear. The CDR3 is 13 residues long. Trimming took 10 bases from V and 3 from J, leaving 13 bases between them. Germline V lookup: CDR1 MDHEN, CDR2 SYDVKM. The CDR3 region has the DNA TGTGCCACCATGAACGGGTTCAATCAGCCCCAGCATTTT. Translated, it gives CATMNGFNQPQHF.

The chain links TRBV6-1 to TRBJ1-5; 7 nucleotides agree with TRBD1. Germline V gene sequence: CDR1 MNHNS, CDR2 SASEGT. Unmatched junction bases numbered 2, after V lost 3 bases and J lost 6 bases. CDR3 length: 13 residues. The CDR3 nucleotides read TGTGCCAGCAGTGACAGGGGGTTTCAGCCCCAGCATTTT. It yields the protein CASSDRGFQPQHF.

The rearrangement links TRBV27 to TRBJ1-6, with 7 bases fitting TRBD1. This CDR3 has 15 residues. Trimming cost V 5 bases and J 7 bases; bases outside gene matches: 8. Germline V lookup: CDR1 MNHEY, CDR2 SMNVEV (reference sequence). CDR3 bases: TGTGCCAGCAGTGCAGGGACAGCGCCCAATTCACCCCTCCACTTT. Its protein product is CASSAGTAPNSPLHF.

The chain joins TRBV11-3 to TRBJ2-1; TRBD2 agrees at 16 bases. CDR3 size: 16 residues. J lost 8 bases, V lost 5 bases, and 6 bases had no gene match. CDR1 is SGHNT and CDR2 is YENEEA in the germline V gene. The CDR3 region is CASSRGTSGRGDEQFF. The DNA for the CDR3 is TGTGCCAGCAGCCGCGGGACTAGCGGGAGGGGCGATGAGCAGTTCTTC.

The rearrangement links TRBV19 to TRBJ2-3; maybe TRBD2 (6 bases). Trimming shortened V by 5 bases and J by 0 bases, and 12 bases separated the two germline ends. Germline loops: CDR1 LNHDA, CDR2 SQIVND (reference sequence). The CDR3 loop spans 15 amino acids. The CDR3 sequence: CASSLRDASTDTQYF. In DNA, the CDR3 is TGTGCCAGTAGTTTGCGGGACGCTAGCACAGATACGCAGTATTTT.

This chain connects TRBV25-1 to TRBJ2-7; possible D gene TRBD1, 5 bases. Germline V gene sequence: CDR1 MGHDK, CDR2 SYGVNS. The CDR3 contains 13 residues. V lost 7 bases, J lost 3 bases, and 13 bases lay in between. The CDR3 DNA is TGTGCCAGCATCGACTGGCAGGGCTACGAGCAGTACTTC. Its protein product is CASIDWQGYEQYF.

As for this clone: The junction differs from germline at one of its ends, possibly a read error. The CDR3 loop reads CASGLETGNHPQHF. DNA of the CDR3: TGTGCTAGTGGTTTGGAAACAGGAAATCATCCCCAGCATTTT. The chain employs TRBV12-5 and TRBJ1-5; tentative D call: TRBD1 (5 bases). CDR1 is LGHNT, CDR2 FRNRAP, per germline. The CDR3 totals 14 residues.

CDR3 amino acids: CATSEPWTRRTSEQFF. The CDR3 DNA sequence: TGTGCCACCAGTGAGCCCTGGACGAGGAGGACGAGTGAGCAGTTCTTC. The rearrangement joins TRBV24-1 to TRBJ2-1; tentatively, D is TRBD2 (5 bases). This CDR3 is built from 16 residues. V lost 4 bases and J lost 9, with 21 bases in between. The germline V gene encodes CDR1 KGHDR and CDR2 SFDVKD.

This rearrangement joins TRBV5-8 to TRBJ2-7, with TRBD2 matching over 14 bases. Germline V gives CDR1 SGHTS, CDR2 YDEGEE. The V gene end was trimmed by 1 base and the J gene end by 7 bases; junction bases not matched to a gene: 7. The CDR3 has 16 amino acids. CDR3 loop: CASSLKGLAGVSEQYF. The CDR3 coding sequence is TGTGCCAGCAGCTTGAAGGGACTAGCGGGAGTGTCGGAGCAGTACTTC. Based on the CDR3 plus reference TRBV5-8 and TRBJ2-7, the full variable domain is EAGVTQSPTHLIKTRGQQATLRCSPISGHTSVYWYQQALGLGLQFLLWYDEGEERNRGNFPPRFSGRQFPNYSSELNVNALELEDSALYLCASSLKGLAGVSEQYFGPGTRLTVT.

The chain combines TRBV10-2 with TRBJ1-2; tentatively, D is TRBD1 (5 bases). The CDR3 is made up of 14 amino acids. Per germline, CDR1 WSHSY and CDR2 SAAADI. The germline V and J ends were trimmed by 6 bases and 8 bases, with 19 bases remaining between them. CDR3 sequence reads: CASSATGLNLGYTF. CDR3 nucleotides: TGCGCCAGCAGCGCCACAGGCTTGAATTTAGGCTACACCTTC.

The J gene is TRBJ2-7, the V gene TRBV4-3; 7 bases map to TRBD1. J gave up 7 bases and V 1 base, and 7 bases lay outside the gene matches. CDR3 length equals 14 residues. Germline assignment: CDR1 LGHNA and CDR2 YSLEER. This CDR3 reads CASSQVVRGREQYF. In DNA form, the CDR3 reads TGCGCCAGCAGCCAAGTAGTTAGGGGGCGGGAGCAGTACTTC.

The sample holds one count of this clone. CDR3 coding DNA: TGCAGCGTTCTGGGACAAACGAACACTGAAGCTTTCTTT. It translates to CSVLGQTNTEAFF. V gene TRBV29-1 combines with J gene TRBJ1-1, with TRBD1 as a possible D gene (6 bases). From germline, CDR1 is SQVTM and CDR2 ANQGSEA. The V gene lost 5 bases and the J gene lost 1 base, with 11 bases spanning the gap. The CDR3 spans 13 residues.

J is TRBJ1-2 and V is TRBV19, with D uncertain. The CDR3 consists of 13 residues. The V gene lost 5 bases and the J gene lost 6 bases, with 13 bases spanning the gap. The germline V gene encodes CDR1 LNHDA and CDR2 SQIVND (reference sequence). The CDR3 spells CASSATRGNGYTF. CDR3 nucleotide sequence: TGTGCCAGTAGTGCGACTAGAGGGAATGGCTACACCTTC. The full variable domain, in which reference TRBV19 and TRBJ1-2 provide the parts outside the CDR3, is DGGITQSPKYLFRKEGQNVTLSCEQNLNHDAMYWYRQDPGQGLRLIYYSQIVNDFQKGDIAEGYSVSREKKESFPLTVTSAQKNPTAFYLCASSATRGNGYTFGSGTRLTVV.